These T cell receptor beta chains were read from a single sample in a study of shared clonotypes between healthy human individuals. Assay: immunoSEQ multiplex PCR; the TCRdb copy retains only in-frame clones and omits some. This sample yields approximately 650,000 clones, of which roughly 95% are seen a single time; over 0.09% belongs to the top ten. Specimen: naive CD8+ T cells sorted from blood. The receptors come from a woman in her 30s in good health. Both conserved end residues are part of each CDR3. The D gene is left open where the match is weak. Some rows mark clone size as missing; the rest say once, few, many or name a class of expanded clone.

D gene: -; J gene: TRBJ2-7; clone size: -; V gene: TRBV7-3; CDR3 protein: CASSYPYPHEQYF; CDR3 DNA: TGTGCCAGCAGCTACCCTTATCCCCACGAGCAGTACTTC
D gene: -; J gene: TRBJ2-7; clone size: once; V gene: TRBV5-1; CDR3 protein: CASSLYGGYEQYF; CDR3 DNA: TGCGCCAGCAGCTTGTACGGTGGCTACGAGCAGTACTTC
D gene: TRBD1; J gene: TRBJ2-7; clone size: -; V gene: TRBV2; CDR3 protein: CASTPGQGFYEQYF; CDR3 DNA: TGTGCCAGCACCCCGGGACAGGGATTCTACGAGCAGTACTTC
D gene: -; J gene: TRBJ2-1; clone size: -; V gene: TRBV28; CDR3 protein: CASSNNEQFF; CDR3 DNA: TGTGCCAGCAGCAACAATGAGCAGTTCTTC
D gene: TRBD2; J gene: TRBJ2-3; clone size: -; V gene: TRBV13; CDR3 protein: CASSSTHPSGSTDTQYF; CDR3 DNA: TGTGCCAGCAGCTCAACCCATCCTAGCGGGAGCACAGATACGCAGTATTTT
D gene: -; J gene: TRBJ2-7; clone size: once; V gene: TRBV15; CDR3 protein: CATSRDQVSYEQYF; CDR3 DNA: TGTGCCACCAGCAGAGACCAGGTCTCCTACGAGCAGTACTTC
D gene: TRBD1; J gene: TRBJ2-7; clone size: -; V gene: TRBV7-9; CDR3 protein: CASSSSDRVGEQYF; CDR3 DNA: TGTGCCAGCAGCTCATCGGACAGGGTGGGCGAGCAGTACTTC
D gene: -; J gene: TRBJ2-5; clone size: -; V gene: TRBV2; CDR3 protein: CASSDGTLYQETQYF; CDR3 DNA: TGTGCCAGCAGTGACGGGACTTTGTACCAAGAGACCCAGTACTTC
D gene: TRBD2; J gene: TRBJ2-3; clone size: -; V gene: TRBV7-2; CDR3 protein: CASNRGLAGVKDTQYF; CDR3 DNA: TGTGCCAGCAACCGCGGACTAGCGGGAGTGAAAGATACGCAGTATTTT
D gene: -; J gene: TRBJ1-1; clone size: -; V gene: TRBV4-1; CDR3 protein: CASSQAAGRWDTEAFF; CDR3 DNA: TGCGCCAGCAGCCAGGCCGCGGGCCGTTGGGACACTGAAGCTTTCTTT
D gene: TRBD2; J gene: TRBJ2-5; clone size: -; V gene: TRBV5-4; CDR3 protein: CASSLQLAGRETQYF; CDR3 DNA: TGTGCCAGCAGCTTGCAACTAGCGGGACGGGAGACCCAGTACTTC
D gene: -; J gene: TRBJ2-7; clone size: -; V gene: TRBV2; CDR3 protein: CASSEGAGRTYEQYF; CDR3 DNA: TGTGCCAGCAGTGAAGGTGCGGGGCGGACCTACGAGCAGTACTTC
D gene: TRBD2; J gene: TRBJ2-4; clone size: -; V gene: TRBV27; CDR3 protein: CASSHGTSGRDIQYF; CDR3 DNA: TGTGCCAGCAGTCACGGGACTAGCGGGAGAGACATTCAGTACTTC
D gene: -; J gene: TRBJ1-5; clone size: few; V gene: TRBV7-9; CDR3 protein: CASSLGGLNNQPQHF; CDR3 DNA: TGTGCCAGCAGCTTAGGTGGCCTTAACAATCAGCCCCAGCATTTT
D gene: TRBD2; J gene: TRBJ2-5; clone size: -; V gene: TRBV6-5; CDR3 protein: CASRTSEYQETQYF; CDR3 DNA: TGTGCCAGCAGGACTAGCGAGTACCAAGAGACCCAGTACTTC
D gene: -; J gene: TRBJ1-5; clone size: -; V gene: TRBV5-6; CDR3 protein: CASSLQGPGWPQHF; CDR3 DNA: TGTGCCAGCAGCTTACAGGGCCCAGGCTGGCCCCAGCATTTT
D gene: TRBD2; J gene: TRBJ2-3; clone size: -; V gene: TRBV19; CDR3 protein: CASKGSSGPTDTQYF; CDR3 DNA: TGTGCCAGTAAGGGCTCTAGCGGTCCCACAGATACGCAGTATTTT
D gene: -; J gene: TRBJ2-7; clone size: -; V gene: TRBV5-4; CDR3 protein: CASSLQGSGYEQYF; CDR3 DNA: TGTGCCAGCAGCTTGCAGGGATCGGGCTACGAGCAGTACTTC
D gene: -; J gene: TRBJ2-7; clone size: -; V gene: TRBV27; CDR3 protein: CASSLTVSYEQYF; CDR3 DNA: TGTGCCAGCAGTTTAACAGTCTCCTACGAGCAGTACTTC
D gene: TRBD1; J gene: TRBJ2-7; clone size: -; V gene: TRBV6-1; CDR3 protein: CATTPGQGLIYEQYF; CDR3 DNA: TGTGCTACCACCCCCGGACAGGGATTAATCTACGAGCAGTACTTC
D gene: -; J gene: TRBJ2-7; clone size: -; V gene: TRBV15; CDR3 protein: CATSPSAGPSYEQYF; CDR3 DNA: TGTGCCACCAGCCCGAGCGCAGGCCCCTCCTACGAGCAGTACTTC
D gene: TRBD1; J gene: TRBJ1-4; clone size: -; V gene: TRBV7-8; CDR3 protein: CASRYRDRDYEKLFF; CDR3 DNA: TGTGCCAGCAGATATCGCGACAGGGACTATGAAAAACTGTTTTTT
D gene: TRBD1; J gene: TRBJ1-2; clone size: -; V gene: TRBV11-2; CDR3 protein: CASSLPGTDGYTF; CDR3 DNA: TGTGCCAGCAGCTTACCGGGGACAGATGGCTACACCTTC
D gene: -; J gene: TRBJ2-7; clone size: -; V gene: TRBV13; CDR3 protein: CASSGRQAYDEQYF; CDR3 DNA: TGTGCCAGCAGCGGACGACAGGCCTACGACGAGCAGTACTTC
D gene: -; J gene: TRBJ2-7; clone size: once; V gene: TRBV11-3; CDR3 protein: CASSSTGGEEQYF; CDR3 DNA: TGTGCCAGCAGCTCCACCGGGGGCGAGGAGCAGTACTTC
D gene: -; J gene: TRBJ2-7; clone size: -; V gene: TRBV1; CDR3 protein: CTSPGVAGFSYEQYF; CDR3 DNA: TGCACCAGCCCCGGGGTAGCGGGATTCTCCTACGAGCAGTACTTC
D gene: -; J gene: TRBJ2-2; clone size: -; V gene: TRBV4-1; CDR3 protein: CASSYWPVGANTGELFF; CDR3 DNA: TGCGCCAGCAGCTACTGGCCCGTGGGAGCGAACACCGGGGAGCTGTTTTTT
D gene: -; J gene: TRBJ2-7; clone size: once; V gene: TRBV4-1; CDR3 protein: CASSQVPPSREQYF; CDR3 DNA: TGCGCCAGCAGCCAAGTTCCGCCCTCACGCGAGCAGTACTTC
D gene: TRBD1; J gene: TRBJ2-7; clone size: -; V gene: TRBV7-9; CDR3 protein: CASSPQNGQAPLRQYF; CDR3 DNA: TGTGCCAGCAGCCCCCAAAATGGACAGGCCCCGCTGCGGCAGTACTTC
D gene: -; J gene: TRBJ2-2; clone size: -; V gene: TRBV27; CDR3 protein: CASSLLFGRGTGELFF; CDR3 DNA: TGTGCCAGCAGTTTACTGTTCGGGAGAGGAACCGGGGAGCTGTTTTTT
D gene: -; J gene: TRBJ2-7; clone size: -; V gene: TRBV29-1; CDR3 protein: CSVLEGEQYF; CDR3 DNA: TGCAGCGTTCTAGAGGGCGAGCAGTACTTC
D gene: -; J gene: TRBJ2-1; clone size: -; V gene: TRBV10-2; CDR3 protein: CASSEVAGPNYNEQFF; CDR3 DNA: TGCGCCAGCAGTGAGGTTGCGGGGCCGAACTACAATGAGCAGTTCTTC
D gene: TRBD2; J gene: TRBJ2-5; clone size: -; V gene: TRBV5-6; CDR3 protein: CASSSLAGAETQYF; CDR3 DNA: TGTGCCAGCAGCTCTCTAGCGGGAGCGGAGACCCAGTACTTC
D gene: -; J gene: TRBJ2-2; clone size: -; V gene: TRBV6-6; CDR3 protein: CASSNTGELFF; CDR3 DNA: TGTGCCAGCAGTAACACCGGGGAGCTGTTTTTT
D gene: TRBD1; J gene: TRBJ2-1; clone size: once; V gene: TRBV27; CDR3 protein: CASSLSGGGEQFF; CDR3 DNA: TGTGCCAGCAGTTTATCAGGGGGCGGTGAGCAGTTCTTC
D gene: TRBD2; J gene: TRBJ2-7; clone size: -; V gene: TRBV9; CDR3 protein: CASSVGGRDDEQYF; CDR3 DNA: TGTGCCAGCAGCGTAGGCGGGAGGGACGACGAGCAGTACTTC
D gene: TRBD2; J gene: TRBJ2-7; clone size: -; V gene: TRBV14; CDR3 protein: CASSRGLAGGYEQYF; CDR3 DNA: TGTGCCAGCAGCCGGGGACTAGCGGGGGGCTACGAGCAGTACTTC
D gene: TRBD2; J gene: TRBJ2-3; clone size: -; V gene: TRBV9; CDR3 protein: CASSETSGRVRTDTQYF; CDR3 DNA: TGTGCCAGCAGCGAGACTAGCGGGAGGGTAAGGACAGATACGCAGTATTTT
D gene: -; J gene: TRBJ2-1; clone size: -; V gene: TRBV27; CDR3 protein: CASSGMWNGNEQFF; CDR3 DNA: TGTGCCAGCAGCGGGATGTGGAATGGCAATGAGCAGTTCTTC
D gene: -; J gene: TRBJ1-1; clone size: -; V gene: TRBV4-1; CDR3 protein: CASSQDGTIAFF; CDR3 DNA: TGCGCCAGCAGCCAAGACGGGACAATCGCCTTCTTT
D gene: TRBD1; J gene: TRBJ2-1; clone size: -; V gene: TRBV7-9; CDR3 protein: CASSPLVQGARNEQFF; CDR3 DNA: TGTGCCAGCAGCCCTTTGGTGCAGGGGGCGCGCAATGAGCAGTTCTTC
D gene: -; J gene: TRBJ2-1; clone size: -; V gene: TRBV4-1; CDR3 protein: CASNSGPYNEQFF; CDR3 DNA: TGCGCCAGCAACAGCGGGCCTTACAATGAGCAGTTCTTC
D gene: TRBD2; J gene: TRBJ2-1; clone size: -; V gene: TRBV2; CDR3 protein: CASSPGLAGGAFYNEQFF; CDR3 DNA: TGTGCCAGCAGCCCGGGACTAGCGGGAGGAGCCTTCTACAATGAGCAGTTCTTC
D gene: TRBD1; J gene: TRBJ1-6; clone size: -; V gene: TRBV10-3; CDR3 protein: CAISEPRDRNNSPLHF; CDR3 DNA: TGTGCCATCAGTGAGCCCCGGGACAGAAATAATTCACCCCTCCACTTT
D gene: TRBD2; J gene: TRBJ2-7; clone size: -; V gene: TRBV4-2; CDR3 protein: CASSRRLAGEDEQYF; CDR3 DNA: TGTGCCAGCAGCCGCCGACTAGCGGGAGAGGACGAGCAGTACTTC
D gene: -; J gene: TRBJ2-5; clone size: -; V gene: TRBV28; CDR3 protein: CASSSDRTVGETQYF; CDR3 DNA: TGTGCCAGCAGTTCCGACAGGACTGTTGGGGAGACCCAGTACTTC
D gene: -; J gene: TRBJ2-5; clone size: -; V gene: TRBV7-9; CDR3 protein: CASSLDPVPTQYF; CDR3 DNA: TGTGCCAGCAGCTTAGATCCTGTACCGACCCAGTACTTC
D gene: -; J gene: TRBJ1-1; clone size: -; V gene: TRBV7-9; CDR3 protein: CASREDIPPEAFF; CDR3 DNA: TGTGCCAGCAGGGAAGACATCCCGCCCGAAGCTTTCTTT
D gene: TRBD2; J gene: TRBJ2-7; clone size: -; V gene: TRBV9; CDR3 protein: CASSVASGRNYEQYF; CDR3 DNA: TGTGCCAGCAGCGTAGCTAGCGGGAGGAACTACGAGCAGTACTTC